This T cell receptor (beta chain) is from a study of blood T cell repertoires in COVID-19. Study-level background: PBMCs, B-cell-depleted T cells, or T cells were the source of the cDNA or gDNA that made up the material.

Profiled with immunoSEQ multiplex PCR; TCRdb holds only in-frame clones, not every one. The sample includes 99,000 or so clones, 84% of them seen just once. V was clipped by 9 bases and J by 5 bases, with 14 bases between them. Germline CDR1 is KGHSH and CDR2 is LQKENI. CDR3 length: 13 residues. The source material was peripheral blood. The TCR sequence derives from a man in his 60s with acute or convalescent COVID-19. This chain connects TRBV18 to TRBJ2-1; possibly TRBD1 for D (5 bases). The CDR3, as DNA: TGTGCCAGTTCGACAGATACTGACAATGAGCAGTTCTTC. Amino acid sequence: CASSTDTDNEQFF.